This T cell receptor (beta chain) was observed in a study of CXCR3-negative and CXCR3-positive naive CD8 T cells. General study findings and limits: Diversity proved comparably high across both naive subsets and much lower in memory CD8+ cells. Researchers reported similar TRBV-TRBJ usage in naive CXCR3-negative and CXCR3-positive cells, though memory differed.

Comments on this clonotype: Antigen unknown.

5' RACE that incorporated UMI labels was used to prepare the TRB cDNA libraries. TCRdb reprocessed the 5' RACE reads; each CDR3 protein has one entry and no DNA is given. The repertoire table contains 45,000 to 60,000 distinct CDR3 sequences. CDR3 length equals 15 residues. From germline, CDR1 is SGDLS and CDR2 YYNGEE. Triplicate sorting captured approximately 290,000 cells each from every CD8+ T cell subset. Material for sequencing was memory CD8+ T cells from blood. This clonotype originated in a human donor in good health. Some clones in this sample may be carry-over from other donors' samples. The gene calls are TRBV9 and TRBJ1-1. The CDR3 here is CASSVEGNMNTEAFF.